This entry lists 2 T cell receptor beta chains sequenced from one sample in a study of preoperative IRX-2 immunotherapy in early breast cancer. Treatment given: preoperative locoregional IRX-2 cytokine immunotherapy. Assay: immunoSEQ multiplex PCR; the TCRdb copy retains only in-frame clones and omits some. The sample contains some 7,200 clones, around 80% of which appear only once. The source was tumor tissue, collected after IRX-2 immunotherapy. These receptors were collected from a human donor with breast cancer.

This clone was observed a few times. This sequence joins TRBV11-3 and TRBJ2-3, with D uncertain. Germline values: CDR1 SGHNT, CDR2 YENEEA. Trimming took off 5 bases at V and 1 base at J, with 13 bases between the two ends. The CDR3 covers 15 residues. The CDR3 sequence is CASSPLLGRTDTQYF. The CDR3 DNA sequence: TGTGCCAGCAGCCCCCTTTTAGGCCGCACAGATACGCAGTATTTT.

The V and J genes are TRBV18 and TRBJ2-3; 12 bases line up with TRBD2. Germline CDR1 KGHSH, CDR2 LQKENI. After removal of 6 bases from V and 4 bases from J, the junction contained 8 bases not matched to a gene. The CDR3 consists of 16 residues. The CDR3 sequence is CASSLTTSGGADTQYF. The CDR3 region has the DNA TGTGCCAGCTCGCTAACGACTAGCGGGGGAGCAGATACGCAGTATTTT.